Included here is one T cell receptor (beta chain) sequence, with context. Per the original data handling: By means of reference gene primer amplification, nucleated cell counts were estimated. Clones were read by immunoSEQ multiplex PCR, and TCRdb kept only the in-frame ones, dropping some. V, J and clone size were drawn from that table, and D and trimming were deduced from the DNA. The sample has about 170,000 clones, 65% to 80% seen once; the top ten hold roughly 19%. The data derive from a study of blood T cell repertoires in COVID-19. As for the study in general: Each recovered donor of Cohort 3 presented with two negative PCRs, clearance, or symptom resolution.

Participant reports of clinical history set cohort assignment. Sequenced material: PBMCs or T cells enriched from blood (not recorded which). The receptor comes from a woman aged 70-85 years in a cohort exposed to, infected with or recovered from COVID-19 (not recorded which).

CDR3 DNA sequence: TGTGCCAGCACCCCCGACAGTTTTCAGCCCCAGCATTTT. Translated, it gives CASTPDSFQPQHF. The chain is built from TRBV2 and TRBJ1-5; D is perhaps TRBD1 (5 bases). The CDR3 covers 13 residues. Germline V CDR1 and CDR2: SNHLY, FYNNEI. V was trimmed by 7 bases and J by 6 bases, leaving 13 bases between them.